Shown below are 32 T cell receptor beta chains from a single sample sequenced in a study of blood T cell repertoires in COVID-19. Data came from immunoSEQ multiplex PCR; TCRdb stores just in-frame clones and leaves some out. This sample has roughly 260,000 clones, with approximately 80% found just once. The source material was peripheral blood. These receptors were taken from a woman older than 75 with active or convalescent COVID-19.

The chain recombines TRBV19 with TRBJ1-2; tentative D call: TRBD1 (5 bases). The CDR3 runs 12 residues. The V end lost 5 bases, the J end lost 8 bases, and 12 bases lay between the germline ends. Germline V gives CDR1 LNHDA, CDR2 SQIVND (reference sequence). CDR3 region: CASSRRAGGYTF. CDR3 nucleotides: TGTGCCAGTAGTCGCAGGGCGGGGGGCTACACCTTC.

In this sample, this clone turned up a few times. The chain recombines TRBV4-1 with TRBJ2-7, with 7 bases that match TRBD1. The CDR3 length is 18 residues. Losses at the gene ends were 2 bases for V and 0 bases for J; bases not matched to a gene: 13. Germline CDR1 is MGHRA and CDR2 is YSYEKL. This CDR3 reads CASSQYATEGANSYEQYF. The DNA of the CDR3 is TGCGCCAGCAGCCAATATGCCACCGAGGGGGCGAACTCCTACGAGCAGTACTTC.

This clone was seen a handful of times. The V gene is TRBV28, the J gene TRBJ2-5, with D possibly TRBD2 on 5 matching bases. The CDR3 loop spans 14 amino acids. The germline CDR1 and CDR2 sequences are MDHEN and SYDVKM. V was shortened by 2 bases and J by 1 base, with 8 bases between the two germline ends. This CDR3 is CASSLGGFQETQYF. CDR3 nucleotides: TGTGCCAGCAGTTTAGGCGGGTTCCAAGAGACCCAGTACTTC.

V and J are TRBV11-2 and TRBJ2-1, with 7 bases lining up with TRBD1. The V segment lost 8 bases and the J segment 4 bases; nucleotides outside the gene matches: 11. The CDR3 is made up of 15 amino acids. CDR1 and CDR2 (germline): SGHAT, FQNNGV. The CDR3 is CASEQQGSTYNEQFF. Here the CDR3 DNA reads TGTGCCAGCGAACAACAGGGGTCTACGTACAATGAGCAGTTCTTC. The full variable domain, with the rest looked up from reference TRBV11-2 and TRBJ2-1, is EAGVAQSPRYKIIEKRQSVAFWCNPISGHATLYWYQQILGQGPKLLIQFQNNGVVDDSQLPKDRFSAERLKGVDSTLKIQPAKLEDSAVYLCASEQQGSTYNEQFFGPGTRLTVL.

The gene calls are TRBV5-4 and TRBJ2-1, with 7 nucleotides matching TRBD2. V was pared by 1 base and J by 3 bases, with 7 bases of the junction left unmatched. The germline V gene has CDR1 SGHNT and CDR2 YYREEE (reference sequence). The CDR3 runs 16 residues. For the CDR3, the DNA is TGTGCCAGCAGCTTGTCGTACGGGGGGAGCTACAATGAGCAGTTCTTC. Its protein product is CASSLSYGGSYNEQFF.

The table lists this clone with a count of one. The rearrangement uses TRBV19 and TRBJ1-1; 7 nucleotides agree with TRBD1. The length of the CDR3 is 14 residues. The germline V gene encodes CDR1 LNHDA and CDR2 SQIVND (reference sequence). With V trimmed by 8 bases and J by 6 bases, 12 bases remained unmatched. The CDR3 DNA reads TGTGCCAGTTCTCTCAGACAGGGTGTGTCTGAAGCTTTCTTT. Translated, it gives CASSLRQGVSEAFF.

This clone was observed a handful of times. J is TRBJ1-5 and V is TRBV19; the match to TRBD1 covers 7 bases. Germline V lookup: CDR1 LNHDA, CDR2 SQIVND (reference sequence). There are 16 residues in the CDR3. After removal of 1 base from V and 7 bases from J, the junction contained 10 bases not matched to a gene. The CDR3 spells CASSIGRTGSGQPQHF. CDR3 bases: TGTGCCAGTAGTATAGGACGGACAGGTTCAGGACAGCCCCAGCATTTT.

This chain's CDR3 is CASSEAPGRGEKLFF. The CDR3 DNA sequence: TGTGCCAGCAGTGAAGCGCCCGGAAGAGGTGAAAAACTGTTTTTT. The rearrangement joins TRBV2 to TRBJ1-4; D not resolved. Germline CDR1 reads SNHLY; CDR2 reads FYNNEI. Between the trimmed V and J ends, which lost 0 bases and 7 bases, there was a span of 12 bases. The CDR3 has 15 residues. Based on the CDR3 plus reference TRBV2 and TRBJ1-4, the full variable domain is EPEVTQTPSHQVTQMGQEVILRCVPISNHLYFYWYRQILGQKVEFLVSFYNNEISEKSEIFDDQFSVERPDGSNFTLKIRSTKLEDSAMYFCASSEAPGRGEKLFFGSGTQLSVL.

The V call is TRBV21-1, the J call TRBJ1-1; TRBD1 was called by the table and not checked on the DNA. TRBV21-1 is described as a pseudogene. CDR3 length equals 13 residues. This CDR3 is CASSTRQGLGAFF. CDR3 DNA sequence: TGTGCCAGCAGCACTCGACAGGGTCTGGGAGCTTTCTTT.

The chain recombines TRBV29-1 with TRBJ2-3; 9 bases line up with TRBD2. The CDR3 sequence is 14 residues long. With 6 bases clipped from V and 2 bases from J, the junction kept 6 bases outside the gene matches. Per the germline V gene, CDR1 is SQVTM and CDR2 is ANQGSEA. In nucleotides, the CDR3 is TGCAGCGTGACGACTAGCGGACCCACAGATACGCAGTATTTT. Its translation is CSVTTSGPTDTQYF.

This clone came up a few times. The genes are TRBV7-9 and TRBJ2-7; TRBD2 matches 8 bases. The junction had 10 bases not matched to a gene; V was cut back by 5 bases and J by 4 bases. From germline, CDR1 is SEHNR and CDR2 FQNEAQ (reference sequence). This CDR3 region has 15 residues. CDR3 region: CASSPPGAGGYEQYF. CDR3 in DNA: TGTGCCAGCAGCCCCCCCGGGGCGGGGGGATACGAGCAGTACTTC.

V usage is TRBV6-5 and J usage is TRBJ1-5; D is unresolved. Looked up from germline, CDR1 is MNHEY and CDR2 is SVGAGI. Trimming shortened V by 8 bases and J by 1 base, and 12 bases separated the two germline ends. The CDR3 has 14 amino acids. CDR3 amino acids: CASWTTLSNQPQHF. CDR3 nucleotide sequence: TGTGCCAGCTGGACTACACTGAGCAATCAGCCCCAGCATTTT.

This chain links TRBV10-3 with TRBJ2-7; 9 bases are a match to TRBD2. The length of the CDR3 is 15 residues. V shed 4 bases, J shed 5 bases, and the junction held 9 bases outside the gene matches. Germline V gene data show CDR1 as ENHRY and CDR2 as SYGVKD. The CDR3 DNA follows: TGTGCCATCAGTGCGAAGACTAGCGGTGGGGACGAGCAGTACTTC. Translation: CAISAKTSGGDEQYF.

The chain couples TRBV28 to TRBJ1-3, with TRBD1 as a possible D gene (6 bases). V was pared by 5 bases and J by 0 bases, with 17 bases between. Germline V gene sequence: CDR1 MDHEN, CDR2 SYDVKM. The CDR3 consists of 17 residues. CDR3 coding DNA: TGTGCCAGCAGTCCCTCCGATCAGGGGAGCTCTGGAAACACCATATATTTT. Its translation: CASSPSDQGSSGNTIYF.

V and J are TRBV30 and TRBJ1-5; D perhaps matches TRBD1 (6 bases). The CDR3 has 16 amino acids. CDR1 and CDR2 (germline): GTSNPN, SVGIG (reference sequence). V lost 2 bases and J 4 bases, leaving 18 bases between the germline ends. The CDR3 DNA reads as TGTGCCTGGAGTATGGGGACACGGATTTGGAATCAGCCCCAGCATTTT. Translation: CAWSMGTRIWNQPQHF.

The chain joins TRBV21-1 to TRBJ2-1; TRBD2 reflects the table's D call only, with no check against the DNA. TRBV21-1 is annotated as a pseudogene. This CDR3 has 15 residues. This chain's CDR3 is CASSIPGLAYNEQFF. The CDR3 bases are TGTGCCAGCAGCATCCCGGGACTAGCTTACAATGAGCAGTTCTTC.

The chain recombines TRBV19 with TRBJ1-6, with TRBD1 matching over 9 bases. V was clipped by 6 bases and J by 11 bases; unmatched bases: 8. Germline V gives CDR1 LNHDA, CDR2 SQIVND (reference sequence). CDR3 length equals 14 residues. CDR3 DNA sequence: TGTGCCAGTAGCACGGGACAGGGCGTCACACCCCTCCACTTT. Amino acid sequence: CASSTGQGVTPLHF.

The chain employs TRBV2 and TRBJ1-5, with a tentative D call TRBD1 (5 bases). There are 12 residues in the CDR3. Deletions cut 10 bases from V and 2 bases from J, with 9 bases between. Germline CDR1 is SNHLY and CDR2 is FYNNEI. The CDR3 reads CATGGGNQPQHF. The CDR3 DNA follows: TGTGCCACCGGGGGGGGCAATCAGCCCCAGCATTTT.

This sequence joins TRBV24-1 and TRBJ2-1; 9 positions agree with TRBD1. V gave up 6 bases and J gave up 6 bases; unmatched junction bases: 11. CDR3 size: 16 residues. Germline CDR1 KGHDR, CDR2 SFDVKD. In nucleotides, the CDR3 is TGTGCCACCAGTAACCCCGGGACAGGGATAATCAATGAGCAGTTCTTC. Translation gives CATSNPGTGIINEQFF.

The V gene is TRBV3-1 (or the pseudogene TRBV3-2), the J gene TRBJ2-5, with D possibly TRBD2 on 6 matching bases. The CDR3 length is 13 residues. Trimming shortened V by 4 bases and J by 5 bases, and 11 bases separated the two germline ends. Looked up from germline, CDR1 is LGHDT and CDR2 is YNNKEL (reference sequence). CDR3 in amino acids: CASSPTGRETQYF. In DNA, the CDR3 is TGTGCCAGCAGCCCAACGGGGAGGGAGACCCAGTACTTC.

The rearrangement links TRBV27 to TRBJ1-2, with 9 bases identical to TRBD1. The CDR3 loop spans 11 amino acids. Germline values: CDR1 MNHEY, CDR2 SMNVEV (reference sequence). With V trimmed by 8 bases and J by 8 bases, 3 bases remained unmatched. CDR3 sequence (DNA): TGTGCCAGCGGGACAGGGTTCGGCTACACCTTC. Protein product: CASGTGFGYTF.

The chain links TRBV5-1 to TRBJ1-1; D might be TRBD1 (6 bases). Deletions cut 5 bases from V and 6 bases from J, with 17 bases between. The CDR3 sequence is 14 residues long. Germline CDR1 and CDR2: SGHRS and YFSETQ. CDR3 nucleotides: TGCGCCAGCAGTCCCTCCGGGACACCGCCTGAAGCTTTCTTT. Amino acid sequence: CASSPSGTPPEAFF.

This clone came up a few times. The CDR3 bases are TGTGCCAGTAGTACGATGACCCACAGTTATCAGCCCCAGCATTTT. Encoded protein: CASSTMTHSYQPQHF. This chain uses TRBV19 with TRBJ1-5; D remains ambiguous. V was pared by 4 bases and J by 5 bases, with 15 bases between. Germline CDR1 reads LNHDA; CDR2 reads SQIVND (reference sequence). The CDR3 sequence is 15 residues long.

This clone was observed a single time. In DNA form, the CDR3 reads TGTGCCAGCAGCCACCGAAGACTAGGTGGGTTTGAGACCCAGTACTTC. Translating gives CASSHRRLGGFETQYF. This rearrangement joins TRBV14 to TRBJ2-5; possibly TRBD2 for D (6 bases). V was clipped by 3 bases and J by 5 bases, with 19 bases between them. The germline gives CDR1 SGHDN, CDR2 FVKESK. This CDR3 spans 16 amino acids.

This clone was seen just once. The chain uses TRBV2 and TRBJ1-5; no definite D call. The CDR3 consists of 15 residues. V was pared by 2 bases and J by 0 bases, with 8 bases between. Germline V gives CDR1 SNHLY, CDR2 FYNNEI. The CDR3 DNA sequence: TGTGCCAGCAGTGAACTAACGTATAGCAATCAGCCCCAGCATTTT. This gives the protein CASSELTYSNQPQHF.

V is TRBV7-2 and J is TRBJ2-7; 10 bases are a match to TRBD2. The germline CDR1 and CDR2 sequences are SGHTA and FQGNSA. With 0 bases clipped from V and 2 bases from J, the junction kept 1 base outside the gene matches. The CDR3 spans 15 residues. This CDR3 reads CASSLALAGPYEQYF. The CDR3 DNA sequence: TGTGCCAGCAGCTTAGCACTAGCGGGACCCTACGAGCAGTACTTC.

The chain recombines TRBV28 with TRBJ2-7; D perhaps matches TRBD2 (6 bases). The V gene's germline CDR1 is MDHEN and CDR2 SYDVKM. Trimming removed 6 bases at V and 0 bases at J, with 12 bases between. The CDR3 length is 14 residues. The CDR3 protein is CASSDASDSYEQYF. Here the CDR3 DNA reads TGTGCCAGCAGCGATGCTAGCGACTCCTACGAGCAGTACTTC. Supplemented by reference TRBV28 and TRBJ2-7, the full variable domain reads DVKVTQSSRYLVKRTGEKVFLECVQDMDHENMFWYRQDPGLGLRLIYFSYDVKMKEKGDIPEGYSVSREKKERFSLILESASTNQTSMYLCASSDASDSYEQYFGPGTRLTVT.

This chain connects TRBV4-2 to TRBJ2-7; TRBD1 aligns across 8 bases. After removal of 1 base from V and 7 bases from J, the junction contained 9 bases not matched to a gene. CDR3 length equals 15 residues. CDR1 and CDR2 (germline): LGHNA, YNFKEQ. The CDR3 spells CASSQGTGSRREQYF. CDR3 DNA: TGTGCCAGCAGCCAAGGGACAGGGAGTCGACGTGAGCAGTACTTC.

This chain joins TRBV10-3 and TRBJ2-5; 7 positions agree with TRBD1. CDR1 ENHRY and CDR2 SYGVKD come from the germline V gene. V was clipped by 3 bases and J by 13 bases; unmatched bases: 14. CDR3 size: 14 residues. CDR3 protein: CAISDRDRRIPGYF. The CDR3 DNA sequence: TGTGCCATCAGTGACCGGGACAGAAGGATCCCCGGGTACTTC.

The chain is built from TRBV19 and TRBJ2-5; TRBD2 agrees at 13 bases. The trim removed 5 bases at V and 9 bases at J, leaving 12 bases unmatched. The length of the CDR3 is 16 residues. Germline loops: CDR1 LNHDA, CDR2 SQIVND (reference sequence). DNA of the CDR3: TGTGCCAGTAGTCTCGCGACTAGCGGGGGGACGGTAGCCCAGTACTTC. This gives the protein CASSLATSGGTVAQYF.

The chain uses TRBV6-1 and TRBJ1-3; the D is unclear. The CDR3 is made up of 16 amino acids. Germline CDR1 reads MNHNS; CDR2 reads SASEGT. V was clipped by 0 bases and J by 3 bases, with 12 bases between them. The CDR3 nucleotides are TGTGCCAGCAGTGAAGCGCCGGGGTATGGTGGAAACACCATATATTTT. Translation: CASSEAPGYGGNTIYF.

V usage is TRBV5-1 and J usage is TRBJ2-1, with D perhaps TRBD1 (6 bases). V was pared by 0 bases and J by 10 bases, with 14 bases between. CDR3 size: 14 residues. Looked up from germline, CDR1 is SGHRS and CDR2 is YFSETQ. CDR3 in DNA: TGCGCCAGCAGCTTGGCCTCTACAGGGAACGAGCAGTTCTTC. Its translation: CASSLASTGNEQFF.